Listed below are T cell receptor beta chains from one sample, sequenced in a study of blood T cell repertoires in COVID-19. Generated by immunoSEQ multiplex PCR, the TCRdb table keeps only in-frame clones and is missing some. The sample contains some 250,000 clones, 88% of which appear only once. Specimen: peripheral blood. The receptor source for this set is a woman between 25 and 40 years old with acute or convalescent COVID-19. Both conserved end residues are part of each CDR3. The D gene is left open where the match is weak. For some rows the clone size is stated as once, few or many, or as a class when expanded; others skip it.

NA,TRBD1,TRBJ2-4,TRBV6-4,CAIPADRGKYFLAKNIQYF,TGTGCCATCCCAGCAGACAGGGGCAAATACTTCCTAGCCAAAAACATTCAGTACTTC
NA,NA,TRBJ2-4,TRBV3-1/TRBV3-2,CASSQRTGAHIQYF,TGTGCCAGCAGCCAAAGAACAGGTGCTCACATTCAGTACTTC
NA,NA,TRBJ2-6,TRBV29-1,CSVGSVSGANVLTF,TGCAGCGTTGGTTCAGTCTCTGGGGCCAACGTCCTGACTTTC
NA,TRBD2,TRBJ2-7,TRBV11-3,CASSLGSGTYEQYF,TGTGCCAGCAGCTTAGGTAGCGGGACCTACGAGCAGTACTTC
NA,NA,TRBJ2-1,TRBV5-1,CASSLADLRWENEQFF,TGCGCCAGCAGCTTGGCCGACCTACGTTGGGAGAATGAGCAGTTCTTC
NA,NA,TRBJ2-1,TRBV12-2,CASRLVWGRERPYNEQFF,TGTGCAAGTCGCTTAGTGTGGGGCAGGGAAAGGCCCTACAATGAGCAGTTCTTC
once,TRBD1,TRBJ1-1,TRBV6-1,CASSETGTARQAFF,TGTGCCAGCAGTGAAACCGGGACAGCCAGGCAAGCTTTCTTT
NA,NA,TRBJ2-3,TRBV7-2,CASSQYRLAMSTDTQYF,TGTGCCAGCAGCCAATATCGACTGGCGATGAGCACAGATACGCAGTATTTT
NA,TRBD1,TRBJ1-2,TRBV5-1,CASSLEGQGGPNYGYTF,TGCGCCAGCAGCTTGGAGGGACAGGGAGGCCCTAACTATGGCTACACCTTC
NA,TRBD2,TRBJ2-7,TRBV5-4,CASSFGLGGSYEQYF,TGTGCCAGCAGCTTCGGACTAGGCGGCTCCTACGAGCAGTACTTC
NA,NA,TRBJ2-1,TRBV29-1,CSPLDPLICASFF,TGCAGCCCACTAGACCCCTTGATTTGTGCCTCGTTCTTC
NA,NA,TRBJ2-7,TRBV21-1,CASSYAGTESYEQYF,TGTGCCAGCAGCTACGCCGGGACAGAATCCTACGAGCAGTACTTC
NA,NA,TRBJ2-5,TRBV6-2/TRBV6-3,CASSNKETQYF,TGTGCCAGCAGTAACAAAGAGACCCAGTACTTC
NA,TRBD1,TRBJ1-6,TRBV14,CASSPRDRGHDDSPLHF,TGTGCCAGCAGCCCCCGGGACAGGGGGCATGATGACTCACCCCTCCACTTT
NA,TRBD1,TRBJ1-5,TRBV18,CASSRGQGRGQPQHF,TGTGCCAGCTCTCGGGGACAGGGGAGGGGTCAGCCCCAGCATTTT
NA,NA,TRBJ1-5,TRBV2,CASAGLGHYQPQHF,TGTGCCAGCGCGGGCCTCGGGCACTATCAGCCCCAGCATTTT
NA,TRBD1,TRBJ1-4,TRBV12-5,CASGGYRGEKLFF,TGTGCTAGTGGTGGATACAGGGGGGAAAAACTGTTTTTT
NA,TRBD2,TRBJ2-2,TRBV5-1,CASSARAGDTGELFF,TGCGCCAGCAGTGCTCGAGCGGGGGACACCGGGGAGCTGTTTTTT
NA,TRBD1,TRBJ2-1,TRBV29-1,CSVAPGQEYNEQFF,TGCAGCGTGGCCCCGGGACAGGAGTACAATGAGCAGTTCTTC
few,NA,TRBJ1-4,TRBV30,CAFRAAANEKLFF,TGTGCCTTTAGAGCCGCGGCTAATGAAAAACTGTTTTTT
NA,TRBD1,TRBJ2-7,TRBV2,CASRGPGQVLYEQYF,TGTGCCAGCAGGGGACCGGGACAGGTGCTCTACGAGCAGTACTTC
NA,NA,TRBJ2-1,TRBV5-1,CASSLDPDSTYNEQFF,TGCGCCAGCAGCTTGGACCCCGATTCTACCTACAATGAGCAGTTCTTC